This T cell receptor beta chain came from a study of T cells in Graves' hyperthyroidism and ophthalmopathy. Notes on the study in general: Peripheral blood also featured most of the thyroid clonotypes expanded above 0.001. Before onset, by a median of approximately 5.9 months, the model predicted ophthalmopathy. From stable hyperthyroidism, ophthalmopathy was set apart by a 13 V-J model.

The germline V gene encodes CDR1 SGHTA and CDR2 FQGNSA. The V gene lost 5 bases and the J gene lost 5 bases, with 10 bases spanning the gap. The length of the CDR3 is 13 residues. This clonotype was seen ten or more times. The antigen remains undetermined. Amplified TCR beta CDR3 regions derived from RNA transcripts. With the HTBI primer set, the TCR CDR3 went through a first round of RT-PCR. One entry per CDR3 protein results from TCRdb running MiXCR on the multiplex PCR reads. The sample consists of approximately 400,000 distinct CDR3 sequences, about 14% of them appearing once. The sequencing sample was made of blood. The V gene is TRBV7-2, the J gene TRBJ1-5; weak D call: TRBD1 (5 bases). The receptor was isolated from a woman aged 25 to 45 with Graves' ophthalmopathy. The CDR3 protein is CASSRSGDQPQHF. CDR3 sequence (DNA): TGTGCCAGCAGCCGTTCGGGGGATCAGCCCCAGCATTTT.